Following are 25 T cell receptor beta chains from one sample sequenced in a study of blood T cell repertoires in COVID-19. TCRdb's copy holds only in-frame clones and misses some; the assay was immunoSEQ multiplex PCR. Among 60,000 or so clones listed, over 60% were seen once. Sequencing was performed on peripheral blood. The receptors stem from a man between 25 and 39 years old with COVID-19, enrolled during active disease.

The V call is TRBV3-1 (or the pseudogene TRBV3-2), the J call TRBJ2-1; a weak D match, TRBD2 (6 bases). V lost 4 bases and J lost 3, with 10 bases in between. Per the germline V gene, CDR1 is LGHDT and CDR2 is YNNKEL (reference sequence). The CDR3 totals 14 residues. CDR3 in amino acids: CASSPWGDYNEQFF. For the CDR3, the DNA is TGTGCCAGCAGCCCTTGGGGGGACTACAATGAGCAGTTCTTC.

This chain links TRBV28 with TRBJ2-5; 10 bases are a match to TRBD1. Germline-derived CDR1 and CDR2 are MDHEN and SYDVKM. V was pared by 4 bases and J by 5 bases, with 13 bases of the junction left unmatched. This CDR3 has 17 amino acids. CDR3: CASSSRTGGMERETQYF. The DNA for the CDR3 is TGTGCCAGCAGTTCAAGGACAGGGGGTATGGAAAGGGAGACCCAGTACTTC.

This chain connects TRBV3-1 (or the pseudogene TRBV3-2) to TRBJ1-1; no definite D call. The CDR3 sequence is 13 residues long. The V gene lost 1 base and the J gene lost 5 bases, with 8 bases spanning the gap. The germline gives CDR1 LGHDT, CDR2 YNNKEL (reference sequence). In DNA, the CDR3 is TGTGCCAGCAGCCAAGTCCGAGGGACTGAAGCTTTCTTT. The encoded protein is CASSQVRGTEAFF.

The genes are TRBV2 and TRBJ2-1; unclear D gene. Germline V lookup: CDR1 SNHLY, CDR2 FYNNEI. V was cut by 7 bases and J by 0 bases, with 10 bases left in between. The CDR3 consists of 14 residues. CDR3 DNA sequence: TGTGCCAGCAACCGAGAGAGCTCCTACAATGAGCAGTTCTTC. It codes for CASNRESSYNEQFF.

In DNA form, the CDR3 reads TGTGCCTGGAGTGTGGGTCAGGGGAGGGATAAGCAGTACTTC. Translation: CAWSVGQGRDKQYF. V is TRBV30 and J is TRBJ2-7; weak D call: TRBD2 (7 bases). This CDR3 is built from 14 residues. Germline V gene sequence: CDR1 GTSNPN, CDR2 SVGIG (reference sequence). V was pared by 0 bases and J by 8 bases, with 17 bases between.

V usage is TRBV19 and J usage is TRBJ2-3; 7 bases fit TRBD1. This CDR3 comprises 14 residues. Germline V gene sequence: CDR1 LNHDA, CDR2 SQIVND (reference sequence). V shed 7 bases, J shed 3 bases, and the junction held 7 bases outside the gene matches. This chain's CDR3 is CASKDRVGTDTQYF. The CDR3 bases are TGTGCCAGTAAAGACAGGGTGGGGACAGATACGCAGTATTTT.

V is TRBV12-2 and J is TRBJ1-2; TRBD1 is the table's D call, not checked against the DNA. TRBV12-2 is a listed pseudogene. This CDR3 region has 16 residues. In nucleotides, the CDR3 is TGTGCAAGTCGCTGTGGGGACAGACGTATCCAATATGGCTACACCTTC. It yields the protein CASRCGDRRIQYGYTF.

The CDR3 region has the DNA TGTGCCAGCAGCGTAGCGCAGAGCACAGATACGCAGTATTTT. It codes for CASSVAQSTDTQYF. The chain employs TRBV9 and TRBJ2-3, with D uncertain. Trimming pared 0 bases from V and 0 bases from J, leaving 5 bases between. The CDR3 runs 14 residues. From germline, CDR1 is SGDLS and CDR2 YYNGEE.

The CDR3 DNA reads as TGTGCCAGCAGCTTTGTTACTGTCACAGATACGCAGTATTTT. This sequence encodes CASSFVTVTDTQYF. The chain uses TRBV11-3 and TRBJ2-3; D not resolved. From germline, CDR1 is SGHNT and CDR2 YENEEA. This CDR3 is 14 amino acids long. V was shortened by 3 bases and J by 2 bases, with 9 bases between the two germline ends.

This clone was found a few times. This rearrangement joins TRBV6-4 to TRBJ2-3; 9 bases line up with TRBD2. After removal of 3 bases from V and 2 bases from J, the junction contained 6 bases not matched to a gene. The germline V gene has CDR1 MRHNA and CDR2 SNTAGT. This CDR3 has 16 residues. The CDR3: CASSEDSGSSTDTQYF. The CDR3 DNA is TGTGCCAGCAGTGAGGATAGCGGGAGTTCCACAGATACGCAGTATTTT.

The chain links TRBV5-1 to TRBJ2-2, with D perhaps matching TRBD2 (6 bases). V lost 2 bases and J 2 bases, leaving 16 bases between the germline ends. The CDR3 covers 17 residues. Germline V gives CDR1 SGHRS, CDR2 YFSETQ. The CDR3 reads CASSFSGGVTNTGELFF. The CDR3 region has the DNA TGCGCCAGCAGCTTCTCCGGAGGGGTCACCAACACCGGGGAGCTGTTTTTT.

A single count supports this clone. The genes are TRBV11-3 and TRBJ1-1, with 7 bases matching TRBD1. Germline values: CDR1 SGHNT, CDR2 YENEEA. After removal of 3 bases from V and 3 bases from J, the junction contained 7 bases not matched to a gene. The CDR3 runs to 15 residues. The CDR3 DNA follows: TGTGCCAGCAGCTTTGACAGGGCGAGGGACACTGAAGCTTTCTTT. Its protein product is CASSFDRARDTEAFF.

The chain employs TRBV12-5 and TRBJ1-1; D unresolved. The CDR3 consists of 13 residues. Germline V gene sequence: CDR1 LGHNT, CDR2 FRNRAP. The V gene lost 2 bases and the J gene lost 0 bases, with 4 bases spanning the gap. The CDR3 loop is CASGLSVNTEAFF. CDR3 in DNA: TGTGCTAGTGGTTTGTCGGTGAACACTGAAGCTTTCTTT.

The chain couples TRBV6-4 to TRBJ2-1; the match to TRBD2 covers 16 bases. V was pared by 5 bases and J by 7 bases, with 11 bases of the junction left unmatched. Per germline, CDR1 MRHNA and CDR2 SNTAGT. The length of the CDR3 is 18 residues. CDR3 DNA sequence: TGTGCCAGCAGTCCGGGACTAGCGGGAGGGCTCAAAATAAATGAGCAGTTCTTC. Amino acids: CASSPGLAGGLKINEQFF.

This chain connects TRBV11-3 to TRBJ2-1, with 7 positions matching TRBD2. With V trimmed by 4 bases and J by 1 base, 7 bases remained unmatched. Germline V gives CDR1 SGHNT, CDR2 YENEEA. This CDR3 contains 16 residues. The CDR3 here is CASSYDSGPSYNEQFF. The CDR3 nucleotides read TGTGCCAGCAGCTACGATAGCGGGCCTTCCTACAATGAGCAGTTCTTC.

The rearrangement uses TRBV6-5 and TRBJ2-3; 10 bases align to TRBD2. Germline V CDR1 and CDR2: MNHEY, SVGAGI. The CDR3 contains 14 residues. J was trimmed by 4 bases and V by 5 bases; bases with no gene match: 3. The chain's CDR3 is CASSPGLAADTQYF. CDR3 sequence (DNA): TGTGCCAGCAGTCCCGGACTAGCGGCAGATACGCAGTATTTT.

This clone is a singleton in its sample. The rearrangement uses TRBV3-1 (or the pseudogene TRBV3-2) and TRBJ2-3, with no clear D. Trimming took 0 bases from V and 3 from J, leaving 10 bases between them. The germline V gene encodes CDR1 LGHDT and CDR2 YNNKEL (reference sequence). This CDR3 contains 15 residues. This CDR3 is CASSQDVKRTDTQYF. CDR3 in DNA: TGTGCCAGCAGCCAAGATGTTAAGAGAACAGATACGCAGTATTTT.

The chain joins TRBV29-1 to TRBJ1-5; TRBD1 is a possible D gene (5 bases). The V end was cut by 4 bases, the J end by 7 bases, with 14 bases between. Germline CDR1 reads SQVTM; CDR2 reads ANQGSEA. The CDR3 loop spans 13 amino acids. CDR3 amino acids: CSVVVGHGQPQHF. In nucleotides, the CDR3 is TGCAGCGTTGTAGTGGGGCACGGACAGCCCCAGCATTTT.

This rearrangement joins TRBV7-2 to TRBJ2-7; no clear D gene. V was shortened by 8 bases and J by 0 bases, with 11 bases between the two germline ends. The CDR3 runs 13 residues. Germline CDR1 and CDR2: SGHTA and FQGNSA. The CDR3 sequence: CASGLADSYEQYF. CDR3 nucleotides: TGTGCCAGCGGGTTGGCGGACTCCTACGAGCAGTACTTC. The variable domain in full, with the rest retrieved from reference TRBV7-2 and TRBJ2-7, is GAGVSQSPSNKVTEKGKDVELRCDPISGHTALYWYRQSLGQGLEFLIYFQGNSAPDKSGLPSDRFSAERTGGSVSTLTIQRTQQEDSAVYLCASGLADSYEQYFGPGTRLTVT.

The chain uses TRBV7-9 and TRBJ2-3, with 8 bases aligning to TRBD1. This CDR3 is built from 18 residues. Germline lookup yields CDR1 SEHNR and CDR2 FQNEAQ (reference sequence). The V segment lost 2 bases and the J segment 5 bases; nucleotides outside the gene matches: 15. The chain's CDR3 is CASSLYRLGSGQVDTQYF. The CDR3 nucleotides read TGTGCCAGCAGCTTATATAGGCTGGGATCGGGACAGGTAGATACGCAGTATTTT.

This chain joins TRBV9 and TRBJ2-2; 9 positions match TRBD2. With V trimmed by 0 bases and J by 4 bases, 4 bases remained unmatched. Germline V gene data show CDR1 as SGDLS and CDR2 as YYNGEE. This CDR3 has 16 residues. As DNA, the CDR3 is TGTGCCAGCAGCGTAGGACTAGCGGAATCCACCGGGGAGCTGTTTTTT. As protein: CASSVGLAESTGELFF.

V and J are TRBV5-6 and TRBJ2-3; weak D call: TRBD1 (5 bases). The CDR3 runs to 16 residues. Trimming stripped 4 bases from V and 0 bases from J, with 15 bases between. CDR1 and CDR2 from the germline V gene are SGHDT and YYEEEE. CDR3 nucleotide sequence: TGTGCCAGCAGCCGTGGGGCAGCGCCTAGCACAGATACGCAGTATTTT. Encoded protein: CASSRGAAPSTDTQYF.

The genes are TRBV6-1 and TRBJ2-3; D is perhaps TRBD1 (6 bases). Germline CDR1 is MNHNS and CDR2 is SASEGT. CDR3 size: 18 residues. Trimming removed 3 bases at V and 8 bases at J, with 27 bases between. CDR3 residues: CASSEGAGSSMSRGTQYF. The CDR3 DNA is TGTGCCAGCAGTGAGGGGGCGGGCAGTTCGATGTCAAGGGGTACGCAGTATTTT.

V usage is TRBV4-3 and J usage is TRBJ2-2; 7 bases map to TRBD1. The CDR3 is made up of 15 amino acids. CDR1 is LGHNA, CDR2 YSLEER, per germline. V trimming: 3 bases; J trimming: 0 bases; junction bases outside the gene matches: 1. CDR3 sequence: CASSQDRSNTGELFF. The CDR3 region has the DNA TGCGCCAGCAGCCAGGACAGGTCGAACACCGGGGAGCTGTTTTTT.

By share, this clone ranks as medium-sized (0.01 to 0.1%). The chain uses TRBV5-1 and TRBJ1-2, with 7 bases that match TRBD1. From germline, CDR1 is SGHRS and CDR2 YFSETQ. V trimming: 1 base; J trimming: 8 bases; junction bases outside the gene matches: 5. The CDR3 has 13 residues. CDR3 in amino acids: CASSLTGVRGYTF. CDR3 nucleotides: TGCGCCAGCAGCTTGACAGGGGTGAGAGGCTACACCTTC.